Each of the 22 T cell receptor beta chains below was sequenced from the same sample in a study of blood T cell repertoires in COVID-19. Profiling relied on immunoSEQ multiplex PCR, and the TCRdb table lists in-frame clones only, not all of them. The table shows roughly 330,000 clones, with more than 70% occurring only once. What was sequenced was peripheral blood. These receptors all come from a woman aged 45 to 65 with acute or convalescent COVID-19.

This clone was found many times. As DNA, the CDR3 is TGTGCCACCAGCAATCCGGGAATCTCCTACGAGCAGTACTTC. Its translation: CATSNPGISYEQYF. This rearrangement joins TRBV15 to TRBJ2-7; D may be TRBD2 (5 bases). The CDR3 extends over 14 amino acids. Trimming stripped 4 bases from V and 0 bases from J, with 10 bases between. Per the germline V gene, CDR1 is LNHNV and CDR2 is YYDKDF (reference sequence).

Many counts were recorded for this clone. This chain connects TRBV5-1 to TRBJ1-2; D possibly corresponds to TRBD1 (5 bases). V dropped 1 base and J dropped 4 bases, with 11 bases sitting between them. Germline CDR1 is SGHRS and CDR2 is YFSETQ. This CDR3 has 14 amino acids. Here the CDR3 reads CASSLTSGSYGYTF. In DNA form, the CDR3 reads TGCGCCAGCAGCTTGACATCAGGGTCCTATGGCTACACCTTC.

This clone was counted once. In DNA, the CDR3 is TGTGCCAGTAGTATTTTCGGAAGGACAGCGATCAGCAGCTCCTACGAGCAGTACTTC. Amino acids: CASSIFGRTAISSSYEQYF. V gene TRBV19 combines with J gene TRBJ2-7; D perhaps matches TRBD1 (6 bases). CDR3 length equals 19 residues. The V and J ends lost 3 bases and 0 bases respectively, with 24 bases between them. Germline loops: CDR1 LNHDA, CDR2 SQIVND (reference sequence).

In DNA, the CDR3 is TGTGCCAGCACCCCCTATTCAGCGGGGGACGCCTACGAGCAGTACTTC. Its protein product is CASTPYSAGDAYEQYF. The rearrangement joins TRBV7-2 to TRBJ2-7; 8 bases agree with TRBD2. Germline V gene lookup returns CDR1 SGHTA and CDR2 FQGNSA. The junction had 13 bases not matched to a gene; V was cut back by 7 bases and J by 2 bases. The CDR3 is made up of 16 amino acids.

The chain combines TRBV3-1 (or the pseudogene TRBV3-2) with TRBJ2-2, with D tentatively TRBD2 (6 bases). The CDR3 contains 14 residues. Germline lookup yields CDR1 LGHDT and CDR2 YNNKEL (reference sequence). V lost 11 bases to trimming and J lost 4 bases, with 17 bases between them. The CDR3 sequence is CACKLEGLTGELFF. The DNA for the CDR3 is TGTGCCTGTAAACTGGAGGGCCTCACCGGGGAGCTGTTTTTT.

V and J are TRBV6-6 and TRBJ2-3; D is perhaps TRBD1 (5 bases). The V gene's germline CDR1 is MNHNY and CDR2 SVGAGI (reference sequence). The V end lost 5 bases, the J end lost 2 bases, and 11 bases lay between the germline ends. The CDR3 sequence is 14 residues long. The CDR3 DNA reads TGTGCCAGCAGTGTTGATGGGGCCACAGATACGCAGTATTTT. Amino acids: CASSVDGATDTQYF.

This rearrangement joins TRBV9 to TRBJ2-7, with D perhaps matching TRBD2 (5 bases). The ends were cut back, 0 bases at V and 1 base at J, with 14 bases in the middle. There are 16 residues in the CDR3. CDR1 and CDR2 (germline): SGDLS, YYNGEE. The CDR3 loop is CASSVEGGTGSYEQYF. Here the CDR3 DNA reads TGTGCCAGCAGCGTAGAAGGAGGAACTGGTTCCTACGAGCAGTACTTC.

The chain carries TRBV29-1 and TRBJ1-5, with TRBD1 as a possible D gene (5 bases). V was shortened by 5 bases and J by 4 bases, with 15 bases between the two germline ends. The CDR3 loop spans 14 amino acids. Germline V CDR1 and CDR2: SQVTM, ANQGSEA. The CDR3 sequence is CSVRTGGPNQPQHF. Written as DNA, the CDR3 is TGCAGCGTTAGGACCGGGGGACCAAATCAGCCCCAGCATTTT.

V is TRBV7-9 and J is TRBJ2-1; 9 bases fit TRBD2. Germline CDR1 is SEHNR and CDR2 is FQNEAQ (reference sequence). The CDR3 loop spans 15 amino acids. The J segment lost 7 bases and the V segment lost 2 bases, leaving 6 bases of the junction unmatched. CDR3 nucleotides: TGTGCCAGCAGCTTATTAGCGGGAGTTATGAATGAGCAGTTCTTC. Translating gives CASSLLAGVMNEQFF. Filled out from reference TRBV7-9 and TRBJ2-1, the complete variable domain reads DTGVSQNPRHKITKRGQNVTFRCDPISEHNRLYWYRQTLGQGPEFLTYFQNEAQLEKSRLLSDRFSAERPKGSFSTLEIQRTEQGDSAMYLCASSLLAGVMNEQFFGPGTRLTVL.

Concerning this clone: At the DNA level, this CDR3 is encoded by other sequences in the same sample as well. The J gene is TRBJ2-5, the V gene TRBV27, with a tentative D call TRBD2 (5 bases). Between the trimmed V and J ends, which lost 2 bases and 4 bases, there was a span of 5 bases. Germline lookup yields CDR1 MNHEY and CDR2 SMNVEV (reference sequence). This CDR3 contains 12 residues. CDR3 coding DNA: TGTGCCAGCAGTTTACGGGGAGAGACCCAGTACTTC. Amino acids: CASSLRGETQYF.

This chain joins TRBV7-8 and TRBJ2-7; a weak D match, TRBD1 (6 bases). Germline loops: CDR1 SGHVS, CDR2 FQNEAQ. CDR3 size: 16 residues. Trimming left V 1 base short and J 3 bases short, with 16 bases between. The CDR3 protein is CASSLVGTGLGYEQYF. CDR3 in DNA: TGTGCCAGCAGCTTAGTGGGAACAGGGCTCGGCTACGAGCAGTACTTC.

The V call is TRBV7-2, the J call TRBJ2-7, with 10 bases aligning to TRBD1. Per germline, CDR1 SGHTA and CDR2 FQGNSA. The CDR3 covers 15 residues. With 0 bases clipped from V and 6 bases from J, the junction kept 5 bases outside the gene matches. The DNA for the CDR3 is TGTGCCAGCAGCTTAGCGCGTGGGACAGGGGTCGAGCAGTACTTC. Its protein is CASSLARGTGVEQYF.

The chain has TRBV5-1 and TRBJ1-6; 10 bases are shared with TRBD1. V dropped 3 bases and J dropped 10; count of bases not matched to a gene: 4. Germline V gives CDR1 SGHRS, CDR2 YFSETQ. CDR3 size: 14 residues. CDR3 amino acids: CASSWGTGDSPLHF. CDR3 bases: TGCGCCAGCAGCTGGGGGACAGGGGACTCACCCCTCCACTTT.

This chain joins TRBV7-2 and TRBJ2-5; D uncertain. Germline loops: CDR1 SGHTA, CDR2 FQGNSA. The V end lost 5 bases, the J end lost 0 bases, and 10 bases lay between the germline ends. The CDR3 spans 14 residues. CDR3 sequence (DNA): TGTGCCAGCAGCCAGACACACTACCAAGAGACCCAGTACTTC. It translates to CASSQTHYQETQYF.

The J gene is TRBJ2-3, the V gene TRBV27; D may be TRBD1 (5 bases). Germline V gene lookup returns CDR1 MNHEY and CDR2 SMNVEV (reference sequence). Trimming cost V 2 bases and J 2 bases, with 8 bases left between them. CDR3 size: 14 residues. CDR3 in DNA: TGTGCCAGCAGTTTAGACAGATCCACAGATACGCAGTATTTT. The encoded protein is CASSLDRSTDTQYF.

The V gene is TRBV7-3, the J gene TRBJ2-3; 9 bases map to TRBD1. V shed 1 base, J shed 0 bases, and the junction held 2 bases outside the gene matches. The CDR3 contains 16 residues. CDR1 is SGHTA, CDR2 FQGTGA, per germline. The CDR3 DNA sequence: TGTGCCAGCAGCTTAAGGGGGACAGGGAGCACAGATACGCAGTATTTT. Amino acids: CASSLRGTGSTDTQYF. Together with reference TRBV7-3 and TRBJ2-3, the CDR3 gives the full variable domain: GAGVSQTPSNKVTEKGKYVELRCDPISGHTALYWYRQSLGQGPEFLIYFQGTGAADDSGLPNDRFFAVRPEGSVSTLKIQRTERGDSAVYLCASSLRGTGSTDTQYFGPGTRLTVL.

This chain connects TRBV24-1 to TRBJ2-5; TRBD1 might be the D (6 bases). This CDR3 is built from 15 residues. V lost 4 bases, J lost 2 bases, and 13 bases lay in between. In germline, CDR1 is KGHDR, CDR2 SFDVKD. The CDR3 sequence is CATSETGLGQETQYF. For the CDR3, the DNA is TGTGCCACCAGTGAAACAGGGTTGGGGCAAGAGACCCAGTACTTC.

The table lists this clone with a count of one. This sequence joins TRBV4-1 and TRBJ2-1, with 13 bases that match TRBD2. Germline loops: CDR1 MGHRA, CDR2 YSYEKL. With 1 base clipped from V and 0 bases from J, the junction kept 6 bases outside the gene matches. The CDR3 runs 19 residues. The CDR3 DNA is TGCGCCAGCAGCCAAGGGACTAGCGGGGGACCCAGCTCCTACAATGAGCAGTTCTTC. Protein product: CASSQGTSGGPSSYNEQFF.

The chain uses TRBV18 and TRBJ2-7, with D perhaps matching TRBD1 (7 bases). The V gene lost 6 bases and the J gene lost 5 bases, with 17 bases spanning the gap. In germline, CDR1 is KGHSH, CDR2 LQKENI. CDR3 length equals 14 residues. DNA for the CDR3: TGTGCCAGCTCTGCGGGACAGCGGCCCGACGAGCAGTACTTC. Translating it yields CASSAGQRPDEQYF.

The chain joins TRBV6-5 to TRBJ1-2, with unresolved D. V was trimmed by 8 bases and J by 7 bases, leaving 14 bases between them. CDR3 size: 12 residues. CDR1 and CDR2 (germline): MNHEY, SVGAGI. The DNA of the CDR3 is TGTGCCAGCTTTCGGCAGCGGGGTGGCTACACCTTC. It codes for CASFRQRGGYTF.

The chain couples TRBV28 to TRBJ2-7, with TRBD1 identical over 8 bases. The CDR3 length is 14 residues. In germline, CDR1 is MDHEN, CDR2 SYDVKM. The V and J ends lost 7 bases and 0 bases, in that order; junction bases with no gene match: 5. The CDR3 sequence is CASKGQGSSYEQYF. CDR3 nucleotides: TGTGCCAGCAAAGGACAGGGCAGCTCCTACGAGCAGTACTTC.

J is TRBJ2-1 and V is TRBV18; 10 nucleotides line up with TRBD2. V shed 3 bases, J shed 8 bases, and the junction held 4 bases outside the gene matches. The CDR3 extends over 14 amino acids. From germline, CDR1 is KGHSH and CDR2 LQKENI. The DNA for the CDR3 is TGTGCCAGCTCACCGACTAGCGGGCCGGATGAGCAGTTCTTC. Its translation: CASSPTSGPDEQFF.